What follows describes a single T cell receptor beta chain. RNA amounts of 0.5 to 1 ug underwent reverse transcription with random hexamers. The authors amplified TCR beta CDR3 across 54 Vbeta and 13 Jbeta using immunoSEQ multiplex PCR. MiXCR was run by TCRdb on the immunoSEQ multiplex PCR reads, yielding one entry per CDR3 protein. In the table there are under 200,000 distinct CDR3 sequences, around 94% of which are singletons. This record belongs to a study of CD8 T cells in Susac syndrome. It was negative isolation that provided the CD8+ and CD4+ T cells, whereas TEMRA cells were enriched by FACS. The germline V gene has CDR1 SQVTM and CDR2 ANQGSEA. V lost 5 bases and J 1 base, leaving 14 bases between the germline ends. This CDR3 contains 14 residues.

The sample was CD4+ T cells from PBMCs. The chain combines TRBV29-1 with TRBJ1-1; D is perhaps TRBD1 (6 bases). This sequence was found in a human donor in good health. In DNA form, the CDR3 reads TGCAGCGTTCGGGCGGGGGCAGAGAACACTGAAGCTTTCTTT. Translation gives CSVRAGAENTEAFF.